What follows are 28 T cell receptor beta chains derived from one specimen sequenced in a study of cytomegalovirus exposure and HLA in healthy donors. Amplification used 60 Vbeta primers and 13 Jbeta primers. The data were produced by immunoSEQ multiplex PCR, yet TCRdb's version contains in-frame clones alone and is incomplete. The top ten clones hold about 1.8% of a sample with about 130,000 clones, roughly 79% of them seen once. Input material: PBMCs. The source of these receptors is a woman aged 45-65 years in good health and CMV-seronegative.

The V and J genes are TRBV11-3 and TRBJ1-1, with D unresolved. V lost 3 bases to trimming and J lost 12 bases, with 11 bases between them. Germline lookup yields CDR1 SGHNT and CDR2 YENEEA. The CDR3 runs 11 residues. The DNA of the CDR3 is TGTGCCAGCAGCTTGATTGGCCCATCTTTCTTT. Translation gives CASSLIGPSFF.

The chain combines TRBV11-2 with TRBJ2-3; maybe TRBD2 (5 bases). V was shortened by 0 bases and J by 2 bases, with 9 bases between the two germline ends. CDR1 is SGHAT and CDR2 is FQNNGV in the germline V gene. This CDR3 contains 15 residues. This chain's CDR3 is CASSLEGGLTDTQYF. The DNA of the CDR3 is TGTGCCAGCAGCTTAGAAGGCGGACTCACAGATACGCAGTATTTT. The full variable domain, in which reference TRBV11-2 and TRBJ2-3 provide the parts outside the CDR3, is EAGVAQSPRYKIIEKRQSVAFWCNPISGHATLYWYQQILGQGPKLLIQFQNNGVVDDSQLPKDRFSAERLKGVDSTLKIQPAKLEDSAVYLCASSLEGGLTDTQYFGPGTRLTVL.

The chain carries TRBV19 and TRBJ2-3, with D uncertain. The CDR3 sequence is 11 residues long. The V and J ends lost 5 bases and 4 bases respectively, with 4 bases between them. Germline V gene lookup returns CDR1 LNHDA and CDR2 SQIVND (reference sequence). The CDR3 sequence is CASSLSDTQYF. The CDR3 DNA reads TGTGCCAGTAGTCTGTCAGATACGCAGTATTTT.

CDR3 amino acids: CASSSTAGGRTGELFF. CDR3 coding DNA: TGTGCCAGCAGTTCGACAGCGGGAGGGCGGACCGGGGAGCTGTTTTTT. V is TRBV6-6 and J is TRBJ2-2, with 10 bases lining up with TRBD2. This CDR3 is built from 16 residues. Germline V gene data show CDR1 as MNHNY and CDR2 as SVGAGI (reference sequence). Trimming removed 4 bases from V and 5 bases from J; junction bases left unmatched: 7.

The genes are TRBV18 and TRBJ1-1, with D tentatively TRBD1 (6 bases). Per the germline V gene, CDR1 is KGHSH and CDR2 is LQKENI. Deletions cut 3 bases from V and 5 bases from J, with 19 bases between. The CDR3 is 16 amino acids. The DNA of the CDR3 is TGTGCCAGCTCACCGGCCATGGGGGGGCTAGGGACTGAAGCTTTCTTT. Translated, it gives CASSPAMGGLGTEAFF.

The chain uses TRBV6-1 and TRBJ1-5; 8 nucleotides match TRBD1. Trimming at V came to 3 bases and at J to 2 bases, leaving 9 bases not matched to a gene. The CDR3 sequence is 17 residues long. In germline, CDR1 is MNHNS, CDR2 SASEGT. The CDR3: CASSEFGRGLGNQPQHF. CDR3 DNA: TGTGCCAGCAGTGAGTTTGGCAGGGGGCTCGGCAATCAGCCCCAGCATTTT.

The J gene is TRBJ2-7, the V gene TRBV2, with a weak D call TRBD2 (5 bases). Trimming removed 4 bases at V and 4 bases at J, with 17 bases between. The CDR3 totals 15 residues. In germline, CDR1 is SNHLY, CDR2 FYNNEI. The CDR3 loop reads CASSGTRTGKYEQYF. CDR3 DNA: TGTGCCAGCAGTGGAACGAGAACGGGGAAATACGAGCAGTACTTC.

This clone has more than one count but fewer than ten. This rearrangement joins TRBV18 to TRBJ1-2; 7 bases fit TRBD1. Unmatched junction bases numbered 5, after V lost 2 bases and J lost 5 bases. Per the germline V gene, CDR1 is KGHSH and CDR2 is LQKENI. This CDR3 is built from 14 residues. The CDR3 region is CASSPNDRAYGYTF. The CDR3 DNA reads as TGTGCCAGCTCACCAAATGACAGGGCGTATGGCTACACCTTC.

A single count supports this clone. This chain links TRBV5-4 with TRBJ1-1, with TRBD1 identical over 7 bases. The CDR3 is made up of 14 amino acids. Germline assignment: CDR1 SGHNT and CDR2 YYREEE (reference sequence). The V and J ends lost 5 bases and 5 bases, in that order; junction bases with no gene match: 9. The chain's CDR3 is CASSRTGQTTEAFF. CDR3 DNA sequence: TGTGCCAGCAGTAGGACGGGACAGACTACTGAAGCTTTCTTT.

As for this clone: Different DNA sequences within this sample yield the same CDR3. The V gene is TRBV7-9, the J gene TRBJ2-1, with TRBD1 matching 8 bases. V dropped 1 base and J dropped 6; count of bases not matched to a gene: 5. Germline-derived CDR1 and CDR2 are SEHNR and FQNEAQ (reference sequence). The CDR3 extends over 15 amino acids. CDR3 sequence: CASSLGQGAVNEQFF. The CDR3 bases are TGTGCCAGCAGCTTAGGTCAGGGGGCGGTCAATGAGCAGTTCTTC.

In its sample, this clone was seen a few times. The chain is built from TRBV19 and TRBJ1-5, with D perhaps matching TRBD1 (5 bases). Trimming took off 7 bases at V and 0 bases at J, with 16 bases between the two ends. The CDR3 is 16 amino acids. Germline V gene data show CDR1 as LNHDA and CDR2 as SQIVND (reference sequence). For the CDR3, the DNA is TGTGCCAGTACCCTATACCCAGGGAATAGCAATCAGCCCCAGCATTTT. It codes for CASTLYPGNSNQPQHF. Full variable domain (missing parts from reference TRBV19 and TRBJ1-5): DGGITQSPKYLFRKEGQNVTLSCEQNLNHDAMYWYRQDPGQGLRLIYYSQIVNDFQKGDIAEGYSVSREKKESFPLTVTSAQKNPTAFYLCASTLYPGNSNQPQHFGDGTRLSIL.

The V call is TRBV7-3, the J call TRBJ2-3; D gene uncertain. This CDR3 contains 13 residues. CDR1 and CDR2 (germline): SGHTA, FQGTGA. V was cut by 2 bases and J by 4 bases, with 7 bases left in between. Written as DNA, the CDR3 is TGTGCCAGCAGCTTACTCCGGGCAGATACGCAGTATTTT. Its translation is CASSLLRADTQYF.

The chain has TRBV7-3 and TRBJ2-2, with 10 bases matching TRBD1. Germline CDR1 is SGHTA and CDR2 is FQGTGA. The CDR3 consists of 15 residues. V trimming: 3 bases; J trimming: 4 bases; junction bases outside the gene matches: 2. CDR3 in amino acids: CASSFDRGLTGELFF. CDR3 sequence (DNA): TGTGCCAGCAGCTTCGACAGGGGGCTCACCGGGGAGCTGTTTTTT.

This chain links TRBV4-2 with TRBJ1-2; D perhaps matches TRBD1 (6 bases). The V gene's germline CDR1 is LGHNA and CDR2 YNFKEQ. The CDR3 length is 15 residues. V gave up 3 bases and J gave up 0 bases, with 11 bases separating them. CDR3 coding DNA: TGTGCCAGCAGCCAGGGGGAGGGGGCTAACTATGGCTACACCTTC. This gives the protein CASSQGEGANYGYTF.

This chain connects TRBV19 to TRBJ1-1; 7 bases match TRBD1. V lost 5 bases, J lost 1 base, and 7 bases stayed unmatched. This CDR3 is 15 amino acids long. Germline V CDR1 and CDR2: LNHDA, SQIVND (reference sequence). The DNA for the CDR3 is TGTGCCAGTAGTCCCGAAGACAGGGAGAACACTGAAGCTTTCTTT. It translates to CASSPEDRENTEAFF.

The chain carries TRBV7-3 and TRBJ2-7; TRBD2 matches at 7 bases. V dropped 5 bases and J dropped 0; count of bases not matched to a gene: 4. This CDR3 is 14 amino acids long. The V gene's germline CDR1 is SGHTA and CDR2 FQGTGA. CDR3 coding DNA: TGTGCCAGCAGCCCCACGGGGGGCTCCTACGAGCAGTACGTC. It is translated as CASSPTGGSYEQYV.

The chain is built from TRBV10-3 and TRBJ1-1, with TRBD1 matching 7 bases. J lost 0 bases, V lost 4 bases, and 11 bases had no gene match. In germline, CDR1 is ENHRY, CDR2 SYGVKD. The CDR3 consists of 17 residues. The CDR3 DNA is TGTGCCATCAGTGTCTCGGGACAGCCTTTAATGAACACTGAAGCTTTCTTT. Protein product: CAISVSGQPLMNTEAFF.

The V gene is TRBV6-1, the J gene TRBJ2-1; 10 nucleotides align to TRBD2. V shed 7 bases and J 0 bases; nucleotides not matched to a gene: 0. Germline CDR1 and CDR2: MNHNS and SASEGT. The CDR3 is 14 amino acids. The CDR3, as DNA: TGTGCCAGCACTAGCGGGAGCTCCTACAATGAGCAGTTCTTC. Translation gives CASTSGSSYNEQFF.

The genes are TRBV25-1 and TRBJ1-5; maybe TRBD1 (5 bases). Looked up from germline, CDR1 is MGHDK and CDR2 is SYGVNS. Trimming removed 6 bases at V and 3 bases at J, with 15 bases between. The CDR3 length is 15 residues. This CDR3 reads CASRPWGGPNQPQHF. As DNA, the CDR3 is TGTGCCAGCAGGCCCTGGGGGGGACCCAATCAGCCCCAGCATTTT.

The CDR3 coding sequence is TGTGCCAGCAGTCACAGACAGGGCCCCCAGCATTTT. Protein product: CASSHRQGPQHF. The chain combines TRBV28 with TRBJ1-5; 7 positions agree with TRBD1. The CDR3 is 12 residues long. The germline V gene has CDR1 MDHEN and CDR2 SYDVKM. V gave up 5 bases and J gave up 10 bases; unmatched junction bases: 5.

The CDR3 region has the DNA TGCGCCAGCAGCCCCGACTCCGGGGGAGATACGCAGTATTTT. This sequence encodes CASSPDSGGDTQYF. The V gene is TRBV5-1, the J gene TRBJ2-3; tentative D call: TRBD2 (6 bases). CDR1 and CDR2 from the germline V gene are SGHRS and YFSETQ. The V gene lost 4 bases and the J gene lost 5 bases, with 14 bases spanning the gap. The CDR3 length is 14 residues.

The chain recombines TRBV6-5 with TRBJ2-1; D might be TRBD2 (6 bases). Per germline, CDR1 MNHEY and CDR2 SVGAGI. The CDR3 runs 15 residues. The V end lost 7 bases, the J end lost 8 bases, and 21 bases lay between the germline ends. CDR3 coding DNA: TGTGCCAGCATCCCCTCGACTAGGTGGTCGGATGAGCAGTTCTTC. Residues: CASIPSTRWSDEQFF.

This chain connects TRBV2 to TRBJ1-1, with 7 bases fitting TRBD1. CDR3 size: 14 residues. Germline CDR1 SNHLY, CDR2 FYNNEI. Trimming took 5 bases from V and 1 from J; bases not matched to a gene: 4. CDR3 protein: CASSHPGGNTEAFF. The CDR3 nucleotides read TGTGCCAGCAGTCATCCAGGGGGGAACACTGAAGCTTTCTTT.

V gene TRBV12-5 combines with J gene TRBJ2-1; 13 nucleotides align to TRBD2. This CDR3 spans 17 amino acids. V trimming: 1 base; J trimming: 1 base; junction bases outside the gene matches: 1. Germline CDR1 reads LGHNT; CDR2 reads FRNRAP. The CDR3 DNA sequence: TGTGCTAGTGGTTTGGGGACTAGCGGGAGATCCTACAATGAGCAGTTCTTC. This gives the protein CASGLGTSGRSYNEQFF.

This chain links TRBV4-2 with TRBJ2-7; the D is unclear. CDR1 LGHNA and CDR2 YNFKEQ come from the germline V gene. The CDR3 covers 14 residues. Deletions cut 3 bases from V and 0 bases from J, with 9 bases between. CDR3 in DNA: TGTGCCAGCAGCCAGCTTCGGAGCTCCTACGAGCAGTACTTC. Amino acid sequence: CASSQLRSSYEQYF.

The rearrangement joins TRBV6-1 to TRBJ1-5; 8 nucleotides align to TRBD1. CDR1 and CDR2 from the germline V gene are MNHNS and SASEGT. The CDR3 runs to 13 residues. The trim removed 6 bases at V and 8 bases at J, leaving 6 bases unmatched. CDR3 loop: CASSGTGLEPQHF. In DNA form, the CDR3 reads TGTGCCAGCAGCGGGACAGGCCTGGAGCCCCAGCATTTT.

This clone was detected a few times. The chain joins TRBV11-3 to TRBJ1-2, with TRBD1 as a possible D gene (5 bases). V shed 0 bases and J shed 4 bases, with 15 bases lying between them. Germline CDR1 SGHNT, CDR2 YENEEA. This CDR3 comprises 16 residues. The CDR3 nucleotides read TGTGCCAGCAGCTTAGAAGGGAGGGGTGCTTCCTATGGCTACACCTTC. Its protein product is CASSLEGRGASYGYTF.

This clone was found a few times. The chain couples TRBV11-1 to TRBJ2-7; 8 nucleotides match TRBD2. The CDR3 consists of 17 residues. With 5 bases clipped from V and 2 bases from J, the junction kept 14 bases outside the gene matches. Germline assignment: CDR1 SGHAT and CDR2 FQDESV (reference sequence). The CDR3 region is CASSDRSGTRSPYEQYF. DNA for the CDR3: TGTGCCAGCAGCGATCGATCCGGGACTAGATCCCCCTACGAGCAGTACTTC.